The clone carrying this T cell receptor beta chain was seen a few times. The antigen is not known. Sequenced material consisted of expressed TCRB transcripts (all of the isolated RNA was reverse transcribed). The table came from immunoSEQ multiplex PCR; TCRdb's copy has only in-frame clones and leaves some out. The sample lists about half a million clones, 11% seen once, with over 0.035% in the top ten. The CDR3 spans 16 residues. Germline CDR1 LGHNA, CDR2 YSLEER. Trimming removed 1 base from V and 2 bases from J; junction bases left unmatched: 4. This sample is part of a study of beta chain features in type 1 diabetes. General study results and limits: In every one of the four CD4+ subsets, TCRB CDR3s were moderately but significantly shorter in Type 1 diabetes patients. Patients showed naive, central memory and Treg TCRB repertoires that appeared more similar than those of healthy donors.

Blood was collected once per donor into heparin, averaging around 120 mL. J is TRBJ2-3 and V is TRBV4-3, with 9 bases lining up with TRBD2. Sequencing used naive CD4+ T cells from blood. The receptor comes from a woman younger than 35 in good health. In DNA form, the CDR3 reads TGCGCCAGCAGCCAAGCACTAGCGGGTGACACAGATACGCAGTATTTT. Protein product: CASSQALAGDTDTQYF.